This T cell receptor beta chain emerged from a study of cytomegalovirus exposure and HLA in healthy donors (dated by TCRdb to about 2017). Regarding the complete study: An earlier analysis of 587 of the donors reported 250 to 300 Gb of sequence data and around 110 million unique TCR beta sequences obtained from around 180 million T cells. About 310 gigabases of sequencing data and tens of millions of unique TCR sequences were included in an early release covering roughly 600 HLA-typed donors. Of the roughly 430 genotyped donors, 65% to 90% fell in the genetic ancestry cluster associated with self-reported Caucasian donors. The study aimed to test whether signatures of past pathogen exposure could be identified by cataloging public T cell receptors. The study profiled the T cell repertoires of under 850 subjects by immunosequencing and related them to cytomegalovirus serostatus. Along with the roughly 700-subject first cohort, a separate validation cohort of over 90 different subjects was used. The study combined high-throughput TCR immunosequencing, statistical association of individual TCRs with disease status, and machine learning to predict cytomegalovirus infection status. In a later analysis, previously published TCR beta repertoires from 666 donors were re-analyzed and high-resolution HLA genotyping was added so that TCR occurrence patterns could be studied. The later analysis used no new phenotypic data to find candidate immune exposures, relying instead on TCR beta sequences and their occurrence across donors. To decide whether each TCR beta V gene segment behaved as functional or pseudogenic, an earlier analysis of 587 of the donors relied on high-throughput TCR beta sequencing. Alongside the repertoire data, information on donor age, sex, ethnicity and CMV serostatus was compiled. A later genetic analysis used genome-wide SNP genotypes for about 65% of the 666 donors, treating that subset as a discovery cohort. Every discovery cohort repertoire had been produced on one sequencing platform. HLA typing included class I and class II loci at four-digit resolution. Typing coverage varied by locus: roughly 620-640 donors for A, B, C, DRB1 and DQB1; roughly 560 for DQA1; approximately 570 for DPA1; 400 to 480 for DPB1. About five DR-DQ haplotypes were treated as single units for association and clustering because of strong linkage in the cohort. Among 300 to 500 genotyped donors of the cohort, an average of approximately 240,000 unique TCR beta nucleotide sequences was sequenced per donor, of which roughly 17% were non-productive.

Library preparation used the immunoSEQ multiplex PCR assay. A mixture of 60 forward primers for TCR Vbeta segments and 13 reverse primers for TCR Jbeta segments was used in the multiplex PCR. A multiplex PCR assay on genomic DNA amplified the CDR3 region of rearranged TCR beta genes. On the Illumina HiSeq System, the amplified TCR beta libraries were sequenced as 87-base-pair reads. In the paper's pipeline: In a later analysis, approximately 74 million unique TCR beta chains were counted across the 500 to 700 repertoires, and around 10 million of these chains were shared by at least two donors. A nearest-neighbor algorithm error-corrected the raw reads and collapsed the reads into unique sequences, merging closely related sequences to remove PCR and sequencing errors. To assign V, D and J gene segments, CDR3 sequences were aligned to IMGT reference sequences. Each retained sequence needed at least a six-nucleotide match to both a V gene segment and a J gene segment. Rearrangements were classified as productive when the CDR3 lacked stop codons and remained in frame with V and J, and all other rearrangements were classified as non-productive. CDR3 was defined by IMGT convention, running from the second conserved V-encoded cysteine to the conserved J-encoded phenylalanine. Sequences without an unambiguous match to a single V gene segment were excluded from the earlier analysis of over 500 of the donors. An earlier analysis of a few hundred of the donors classified V segments as functional when productive rearrangements were above 56.7% and as segregating when the standard deviation between donors was above 5%. A statistical classification framework was built to diagnose cytomegalovirus status from the catalog of TCR beta chain sequences. In a later analysis, V and J genes were assigned by comparing TCR nucleotide sequences against IMGT/GENE-DB human TR gene sequences. A later analysis assigned CDR3 sequences and most-parsimonious VDJ recombination scenarios with the TCRdist pipeline. In a later analysis, each TCR beta chain was defined by its CDR3 amino acid sequence together with its V-gene family, and reads without a unique V-gene family were excluded. In a later analysis, 500 to 650 highly shared, low-generation-probability nucleotide sequences were removed to address suspected cross-contamination and a sequencing artifact. For each public chain, a later analysis derived a clonal expansion index from normalized ranks of inferred template counts within each repertoire. In a later analysis, generation probabilities were computed with a VDJ recombination model fitted to out-of-frame rearrangements, and the resulting probabilities were checked against IGoR. A later analysis scored TCR-TCR, TCR-HLA and TCR-CMV co-occurrence with hypergeometric tests, applying a repertoire-size bias correction to TCR pairs. False discovery rates were estimated in a later analysis by permuting HLA or CMV assignments 20 times. A later analysis grouped co-occurring TCRs with DBSCAN, adding TCRdist sequence similarity when clustering within HLA-allele-positive subsets. For co-occurrence clustering, repertoires with fewer than 30,000 or more than 120,000 public chains were excluded, along with about five repertoires with anomalous nucleotide sharing. TCRdb stores this immuneACCESS table with in-frame sequences only. Part of the clones is absent; in the studies checked, under half of the shortfall reflects unresolved V genes, and no reason is known for the rest. V and J calls and clone size come straight from that table; D and trimming were deduced from the DNA. For this sample there are 98,000 or so clones; roughly 79% appear just once. 2% to 2.5% of the sample belongs to the ten largest clones.

The cohort was made up of hundreds of healthy bone marrow donors. At the time of sampling, every cohort member was nominally healthy, though immune exposures that went unrecorded were likely present. The donor tested CMV seronegative, placing the donor among the 350 or so seronegative members of the cohort. Each donor provided a peripheral blood sample, and peripheral blood mononuclear cells were used for TCR beta sequencing. The Qiagen DNeasy Blood Extraction Kit was used to extract genomic DNA from the blood cell samples. A remark on this clone: Its antigen is currently not known. The junction and the germline gene differ at one end; a read error may be behind it.

In the germline V gene, CDR1 corresponds to SGHVT and CDR2 to SQSDAQ. Counted from cysteine to phenylalanine, this CDR3 has 16 amino acids. Just CDR3 DNA is preserved here, 48 bases in frame from base 1. General conclusions and limits of the study: Strong co-occurrence of HLA alleles, especially DR and DQ, made assigning TCR associations to individual alleles difficult. The earlier analysis of some 540 of the donors excluded 15 to 20 rarely observed V segments, including chromosome 9 orphons, because counts were too low. While some public TCRs were present in many individuals, most TCR sequences turned up only very rarely across donors. Some IMGT-functional V segments, including TRBV6-2 and TRBV6-3, could not be distinguished by the 87-base-pair reads and were therefore excluded. A total of 164 TCR beta chains were listed by the study as associated with cytomegalovirus. The sequencing pipeline was judged likely to have produced a cluster of highly shared sequence variants as a technical artifact. In a later genetic analysis, fewer N-insertions in productive TCRs were reported among donors in an Asian-associated ancestry cluster than the roughly 710-donor mean. The cohort was sequenced for TCR beta chains only, and without alpha or paired-chain data the features that could be detected were limited. HLA typing was unavailable for some donors at each locus, so association tests used only the typed subset. CMV serostatus was the only immune exposure information available for the cohort. A further reported finding was that TCR beta sequences accurately predicted the HLA-A and HLA-B alleles for most subjects in the first cohort. In vitro tests confirmed that a few of the cytomegalovirus-associated TCR beta chains recognize cytomegalovirus antigens. In a later analysis, most CMV-associated TCR beta chains were found to appear HLA-restricted, with HLA associations seemingly driven largely by CMV exposure. According to a later analysis, parvovirus B19, influenza, CMV and Epstein-Barr virus appeared linked to several top co-occurrence clusters. Compared with equally common non-associated chains, HLA-associated TCR beta chains in a later analysis were more clonally expanded and had lower generation probabilities. A later analysis associated 16,951 TCR beta sequences with specific HLA alleles at a false discovery rate of 0.05. Linkage disequilibrium might explain the correlated functional status among segregating V segments, but an unknown experimental factor could not be excluded. In an earlier analysis of some 540 of the donors, most TCR beta V segments appeared in productive rearrangements about 90% or about 30% of the time, broadly matching IMGT annotations. According to a later analysis, TCR association rates differed among HLA loci, with DRB1 alleles showing the most associated TCRs and HLA-C alleles showing the fewest. In a later genetic analysis, a missense DCLRE1C variant was associated with V-gene and J-gene trimming of TCR beta chains, and the association was replicated in an independent cohort. The classifier was reported to diagnose cytomegalovirus status with high specificity and sensitivity in both the original cohort and the validation cohort. Roughly uniform sequencing depth across donors was assumed in presence/absence analyses, although this assumption may not hold. The authors suggested that the approach could potentially be generalized to other disease states and immunological phenotypes.

The sequence links TRBV7-4 to TRBJ1-4, and possibly TRBD1, on 5 matching bases. The sequencing input was PBMCs. The receptor was derived from a man aged 40-49 years in good health and CMV-seronegative. The CDR3 is CANSLGGGDFRRKLFF. The DNA sequence follows: TGTGCCAACAGCTTAGGTGGGGGGGATTTCCGCAGAAAACTGTTTTTT.